This TCR beta chain was recovered during a study of shared clonotypes between healthy human individuals. Naivety among CD8 cells was defined by CD45RO negativity and positive CCR7 selection, thereby excluding terminally differentiated effector memory CD45RA+ cells. CDR1 is LGHNA, CDR2 YNFKEQ, per germline. This CDR3 has 15 residues. The V end was cut by 1 base, the J end by 1 base, with 10 bases between. Genomic DNA per cell subset filled all wells of several immunoSEQ plates. This table comes from immunoSEQ multiplex PCR, and its TCRdb copy is limited to in-frame clones, with some not included. Among 550,000 to 650,000 clones, approximately 96% were seen once, and the ten largest hold approximately 0.12%. This clone was seen a few times.

Sequenced input: naive CD8+ T cells sorted from blood. This clonotype originated in a woman aged 30 to 39 in good health. The chain uses TRBV4-2 and TRBJ1-1; no clear D gene. The CDR3 DNA reads as TGTGCCAGCAGCCAAGCAATGGCCACGAACACTGAAGCTTTCTTT. It specifies CASSQAMATNTEAFF.